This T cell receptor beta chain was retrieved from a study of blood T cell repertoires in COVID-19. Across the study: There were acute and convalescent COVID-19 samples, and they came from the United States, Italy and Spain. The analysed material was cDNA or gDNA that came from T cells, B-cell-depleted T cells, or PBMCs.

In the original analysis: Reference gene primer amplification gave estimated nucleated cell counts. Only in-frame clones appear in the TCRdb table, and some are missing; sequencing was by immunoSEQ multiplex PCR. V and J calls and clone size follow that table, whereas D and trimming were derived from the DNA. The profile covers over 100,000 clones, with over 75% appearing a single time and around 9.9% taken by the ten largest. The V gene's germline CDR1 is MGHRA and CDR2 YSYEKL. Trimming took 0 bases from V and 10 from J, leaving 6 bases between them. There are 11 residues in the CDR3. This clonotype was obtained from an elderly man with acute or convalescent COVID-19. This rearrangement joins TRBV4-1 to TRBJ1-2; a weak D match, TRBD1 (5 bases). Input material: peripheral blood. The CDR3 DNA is TGCGCCAGCAGCCAAGAGACAGCCTACACCTTC. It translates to CASSQETAYTF.